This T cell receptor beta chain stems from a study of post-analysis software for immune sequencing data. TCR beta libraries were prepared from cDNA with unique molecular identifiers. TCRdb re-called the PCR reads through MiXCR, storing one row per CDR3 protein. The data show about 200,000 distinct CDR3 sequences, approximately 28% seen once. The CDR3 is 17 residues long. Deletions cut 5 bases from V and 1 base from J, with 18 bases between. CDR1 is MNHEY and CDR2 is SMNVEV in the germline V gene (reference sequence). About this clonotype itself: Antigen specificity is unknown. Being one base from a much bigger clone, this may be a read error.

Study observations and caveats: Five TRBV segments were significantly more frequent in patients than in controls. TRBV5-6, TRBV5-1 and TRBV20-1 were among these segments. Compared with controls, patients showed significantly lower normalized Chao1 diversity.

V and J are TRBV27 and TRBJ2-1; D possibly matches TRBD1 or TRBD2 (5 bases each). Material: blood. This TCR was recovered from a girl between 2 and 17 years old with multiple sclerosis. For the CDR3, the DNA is TGTGCCAGCAGTCCGAGTCTAGTAGGGGAGTCCTACAATGAGCAGTTCTTC. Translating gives CASSPSLVGESYNEQFF.